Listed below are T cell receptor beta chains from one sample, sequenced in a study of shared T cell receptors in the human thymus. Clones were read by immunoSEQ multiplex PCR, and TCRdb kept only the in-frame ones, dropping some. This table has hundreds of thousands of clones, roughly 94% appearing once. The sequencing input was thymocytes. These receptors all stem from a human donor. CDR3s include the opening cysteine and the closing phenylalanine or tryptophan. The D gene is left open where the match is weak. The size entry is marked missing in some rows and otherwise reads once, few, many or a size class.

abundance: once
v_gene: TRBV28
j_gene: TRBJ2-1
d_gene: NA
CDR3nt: TGTGCCAGCAGTTCTTGCATCAGGGAGCAGTTCTTC
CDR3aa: CASSSCIREQFF

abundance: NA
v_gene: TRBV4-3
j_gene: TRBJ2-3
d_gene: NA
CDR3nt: TGCGCCAGCAGCCAAGCCAGTCAGGGAGATACGCAGTATTTT
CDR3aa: CASSQASQGDTQYF

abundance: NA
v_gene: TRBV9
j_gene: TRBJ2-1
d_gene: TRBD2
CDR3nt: TGTGCCAGCAGCGCGACTAGCGGGAGGGTCAATGAGCAGTTCTTC
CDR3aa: CASSATSGRVNEQFF

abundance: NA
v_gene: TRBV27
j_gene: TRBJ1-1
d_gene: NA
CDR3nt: TGTGCCAGCAGTTCCATGAACACTGAAGCTTTCTTT
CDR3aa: CASSSMNTEAFF

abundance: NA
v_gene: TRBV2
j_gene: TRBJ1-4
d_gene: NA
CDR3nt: TGTGCCAGCAGTGAAAAACCTCCTGTTAGGGGTGAAAAACTGTTTTTT
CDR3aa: CASSEKPPVRGEKLFF

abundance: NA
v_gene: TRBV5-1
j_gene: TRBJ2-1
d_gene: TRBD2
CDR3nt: TGCGCCAGCAGAGACCCGGGACTAGCGGGAGAATGCAATGAGCAGTTCTTC
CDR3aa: CASRDPGLAGECNEQFF

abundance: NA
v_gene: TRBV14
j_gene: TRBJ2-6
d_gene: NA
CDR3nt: TGTGCCAGCAGCCAGACCCTTGGGTCTGGGGCCAACGTCCTGACTTTC
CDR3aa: CASSQTLGSGANVLTF

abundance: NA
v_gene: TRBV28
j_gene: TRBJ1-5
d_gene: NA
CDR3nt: TGTGCCAGCAGCAGACCGTACGTCAGTCCCCAGCATTTT
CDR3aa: CASSRPYVSPQHF

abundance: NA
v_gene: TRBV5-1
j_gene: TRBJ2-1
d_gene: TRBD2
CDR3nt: TGCGCCAGCAGTGAGCGGGAAAGGTACAATGAGCAGTTCTTC
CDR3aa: CASSERERYNEQFF

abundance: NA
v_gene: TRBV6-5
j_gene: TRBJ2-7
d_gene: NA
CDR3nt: TGTGCCAGCTGCCCAGGCGGAAACGAGCAGTACTTC
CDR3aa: CASCPGGNEQYF

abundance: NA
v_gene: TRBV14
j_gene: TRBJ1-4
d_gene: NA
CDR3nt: TGTGCCAGCAGCCAAGGGCTCGGATATAAGGAAAAACTGTTTTTT
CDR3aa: CASSQGLGYKEKLFF

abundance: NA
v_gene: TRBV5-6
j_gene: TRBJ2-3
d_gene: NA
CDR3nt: TGTGCCAGCAGCCGGGTTAGCCCTCGCACAGATACGCAGTATTTT
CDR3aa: CASSRVSPRTDTQYF

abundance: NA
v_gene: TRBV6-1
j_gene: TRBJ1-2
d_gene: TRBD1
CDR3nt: TGTGCCATCACGTCAGCCGGGACAGGGAACTATGGCTACACCTTC
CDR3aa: CAITSAGTGNYGYTF

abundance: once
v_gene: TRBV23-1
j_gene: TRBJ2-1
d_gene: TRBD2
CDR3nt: TGCGCCAGCGGGGTTGAATGGGGGAAACTAGCGGGAGGGAGTAATGAGCAGTTCTTC
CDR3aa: CASGVEWGKLAGGSNEQFF

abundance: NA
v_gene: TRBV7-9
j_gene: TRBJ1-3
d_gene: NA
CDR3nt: TGTGCCAGTGGACAACGATCGTGCGGAAACACCATATATTTT
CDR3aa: CASGQRSCGNTIYF

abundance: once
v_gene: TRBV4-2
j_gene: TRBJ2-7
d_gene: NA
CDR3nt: TGTGCCAGCAGCCCAGGCACCGGATTCCAGGGGTACTTC
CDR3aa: CASSPGTGFQGYF

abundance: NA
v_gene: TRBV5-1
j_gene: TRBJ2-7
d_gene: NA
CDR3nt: TGCGCCAGCAGCCCTGGAGCAGGGCGCGAGCAGTACTTC
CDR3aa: CASSPGAGREQYF

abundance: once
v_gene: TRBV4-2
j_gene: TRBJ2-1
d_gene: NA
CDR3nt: TGTGCCAGCAGCCAAACGGGCCTACTAACCTACAATGAGCAGTTCTTC
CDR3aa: CASSQTGLLTYNEQFF

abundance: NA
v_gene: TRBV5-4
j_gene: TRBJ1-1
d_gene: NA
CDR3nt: TGTGCCAGCAGCTTAGTGAGCGAAGCGGGAACTTTCTTT
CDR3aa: CASSLVSEAGTFF

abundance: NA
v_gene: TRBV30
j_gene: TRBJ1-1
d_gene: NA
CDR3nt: TGTGCCTGGATTGGAAGGGGGAGGGTTGTAGACACTGAAGCTTTCTTT
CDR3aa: CAWIGRGRVVDTEAFF

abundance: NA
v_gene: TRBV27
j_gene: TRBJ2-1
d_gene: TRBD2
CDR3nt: TGTGCCAGCAGTCCAACCAAATCCCCTCAACCCCGACTAGCGGGGGATTACAATGAGCAGTTCTTC
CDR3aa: CASSPTKSPQPRLAGDYNEQFF

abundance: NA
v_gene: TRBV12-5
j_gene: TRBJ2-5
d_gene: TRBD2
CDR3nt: TGTGCTAGTGGTTTGGTACGTCCCGGAGCGGGAGGATGGGAGGAGACCCAGTACTTC
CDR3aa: CASGLVRPGAGGWEETQYF

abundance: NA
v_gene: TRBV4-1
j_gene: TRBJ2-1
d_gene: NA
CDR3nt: TGCGCCAGCAGCCAAGAATGGATCAATTCTAGGGGGAGCGACAATGAGCAGTTCTTC
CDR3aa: CASSQEWINSRGSDNEQFF

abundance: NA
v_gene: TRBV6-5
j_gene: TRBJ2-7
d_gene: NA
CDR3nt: TGTGCCAGCAGGTGTTTCAGGGGTCTCTCCTACGAGCAGTACTTC
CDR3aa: CASRCFRGLSYEQYF

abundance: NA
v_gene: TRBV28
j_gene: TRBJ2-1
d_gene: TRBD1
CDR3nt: TGTGCCAGCAGTTTATGGACAGGGTCCTACAATGAGCAGTTCTTC
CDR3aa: CASSLWTGSYNEQFF

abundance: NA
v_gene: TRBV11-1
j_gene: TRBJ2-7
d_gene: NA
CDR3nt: TGTGCCAGCAGCTCTAAGGAGGGGCACCCCTACGAGCAGTACTTC
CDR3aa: CASSSKEGHPYEQYF

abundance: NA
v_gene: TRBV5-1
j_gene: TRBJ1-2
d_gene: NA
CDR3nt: TGCGCCAGCAGCTTGTCCTTAACCAGTGGTGGGTATGGCTACACCTTC
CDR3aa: CASSLSLTSGGYGYTF

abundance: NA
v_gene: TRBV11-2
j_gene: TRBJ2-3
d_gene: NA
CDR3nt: TGTGCCAGCAGCTTTCGCTCAGATACGCAGTATTTT
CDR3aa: CASSFRSDTQYF

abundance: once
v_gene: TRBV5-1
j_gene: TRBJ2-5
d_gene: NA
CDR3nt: TGCGCCAGCAGCTTGGAGGACCAAGAGACCCAGTACTTC
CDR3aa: CASSLEDQETQYF

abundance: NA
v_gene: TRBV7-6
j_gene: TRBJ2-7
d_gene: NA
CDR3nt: TGTGCCAGCAGCTTAAGACGTTCCTACGAGCAGTACTTC
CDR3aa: CASSLRRSYEQYF

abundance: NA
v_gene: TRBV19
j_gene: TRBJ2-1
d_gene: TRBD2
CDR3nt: TGTGCCAGTAGTCCATACTCTAGCGGGAGGGCCAGACAGCCCAATGAGCAGTTCTTC
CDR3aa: CASSPYSSGRARQPNEQFF

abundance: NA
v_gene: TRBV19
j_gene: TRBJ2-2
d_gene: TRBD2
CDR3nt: TGTGCCAGTAGTATATTGGCGGGAGGTGGATGGACCGGGGAGCTGTTTTTT
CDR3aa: CASSILAGGGWTGELFF

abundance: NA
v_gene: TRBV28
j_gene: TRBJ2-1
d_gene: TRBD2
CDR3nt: TGTGCCAGCATTTTAAGCAGGGAGCGGGAGTCCCCCCAGTTCTTC
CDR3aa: CASILSRERESPQFF

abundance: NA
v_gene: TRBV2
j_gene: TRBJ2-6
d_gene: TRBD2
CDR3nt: TGTGCCAGCAGTGAACTCTACGGGGCGGGAGGGCCTCCCCGCTCTGGGGCCAACGTCCTGACTTTC
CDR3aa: CASSELYGAGGPPRSGANVLTF

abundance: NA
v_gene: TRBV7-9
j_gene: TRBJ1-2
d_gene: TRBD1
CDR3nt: TGTGCCAGCAGCACGGCGGGACAGGGTACGGTTGGCTACACCTTC
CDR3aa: CASSTAGQGTVGYTF

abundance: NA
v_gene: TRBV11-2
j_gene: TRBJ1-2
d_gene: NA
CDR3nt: TGTGCCAGCGTCGGAAGCCCGATTAACTATGGCTACACCTTC
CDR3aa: CASVGSPINYGYTF

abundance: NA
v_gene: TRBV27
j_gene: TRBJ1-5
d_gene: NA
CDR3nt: TGTGCCAGCAGTTGCATCCCGGGAGTTAGCAATCAGCCCCAGCATTTT
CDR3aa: CASSCIPGVSNQPQHF

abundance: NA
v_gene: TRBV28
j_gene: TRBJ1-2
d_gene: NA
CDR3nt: TGTGCCAGCAGTCCCCCCAAGCAGGACAGACTCCAAGGTGGCCGAAACTATGGCTACACCTTC
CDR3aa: CASSPPKQDRLQGGRNYGYTF

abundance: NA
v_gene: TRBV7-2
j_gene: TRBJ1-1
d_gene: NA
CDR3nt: TGTGCCAGCAGCTTAGATAAGACTGAAGCTTTCTTT
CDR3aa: CASSLDKTEAFF

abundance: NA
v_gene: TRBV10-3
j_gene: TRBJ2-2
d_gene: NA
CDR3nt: TGTGCCATCAGTGAGTCCTCTTATTCTAGGCTGTTTTTT
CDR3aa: CAISESSYSRLFF